The TCR beta chain under discussion was sequenced for a study of CD8 T cells in ankylosing spondylitis. Study-wide findings and caveats: Earlier studies detected some motif variants in reactive arthritis synovial fluid and blood. A TCR beta motif of several highly homologous variants seemed to mark ankylosing spondylitis blood.

CDR3 length equals 15 residues. Germline V gives CDR1 DFQATT, CDR2 SNEGSKA (reference sequence). V dropped 0 bases and J dropped 0 bases, with 10 bases sitting between them. This clonotype has just a few counts. The antigen is unknown. Via MiXCR, TCRdb re-called the 5' RACE reads, giving one row per CDR3 protein. The table has about 800,000 distinct CDR3 sequences, about an eighth seen once. The sequencing sample was made of blood, either unsorted or a sorted T cell fraction (not recorded which). The clonotype was recovered from a male donor with ankylosing spondylitis. This rearrangement joins TRBV20-1 to TRBJ2-3; no clear D gene. Here the CDR3 DNA reads TGCAGTGCTAGAGATAGTGCGGACAGCACAGATACGCAGTATTTT. It encodes CSARDSADSTDTQYF.